A single sample is the source of the 17 T cell receptor beta chains below, sequenced in a study of cytomegalovirus exposure and HLA in healthy donors. The PCR ran on 60 Vbeta and 13 Jbeta primers. Sequenced by immunoSEQ multiplex PCR; TCRdb stores in-frame clones only, minus some. Here the sample table reports some 140,000 clones. The sequenced sample consisted of PBMCs. These TCRs come from a woman aged 40 to 55 in good health and CMV-seronegative.

The rearrangement uses TRBV28 and TRBJ2-7; perhaps TRBD2 as D (6 bases). Germline V CDR1 and CDR2: MDHEN, SYDVKM. The CDR3 loop spans 15 amino acids. Trimming removed 6 bases from V and 0 bases from J, with 15 bases in between. CDR3 sequence (DNA): TGTGCCAGCAGCACTTGGAGGGCGAGCTCCTACGAGCAGTACTTC. Protein sequence: CASSTWRASSYEQYF.

The V and J genes are TRBV10-3 and TRBJ1-1, with D unclear. Per the germline V gene, CDR1 is ENHRY and CDR2 is SYGVKD. The CDR3 has 12 amino acids. The ends were cut back, 3 bases at V and 2 bases at J, with 4 bases in the middle. The CDR3 here is CAISESNTEAFF. CDR3 DNA sequence: TGTGCCATCAGTGAAAGCAACACTGAAGCTTTCTTT.

The chain couples TRBV5-1 to TRBJ2-6; D is perhaps TRBD1 (6 bases). The V and J ends lost 4 bases and 0 bases respectively, with 17 bases between them. The CDR3 has 18 amino acids. Germline V gives CDR1 SGHRS, CDR2 YFSETQ. The DNA for the CDR3 is TGCGCCAGCAGCCGAGACCTGACAGGCGGCTCTGGGGCCAACGTCCTGACTTTC. Amino acids: CASSRDLTGGSGANVLTF.

The J gene is TRBJ1-1, the V gene TRBV27; D might be TRBD1 (5 bases). Deletions cut 7 bases from V and 5 bases from J, with 20 bases between. Per the germline V gene, CDR1 is MNHEY and CDR2 is SMNVEV (reference sequence). The CDR3 consists of 15 residues. In DNA form, the CDR3 reads TGTGCCAGCATCCCATCCGGGCACCGGGGGACTGAAGCTTTCTTT. It yields the protein CASIPSGHRGTEAFF.

The chain recombines TRBV5-4 with TRBJ2-5; D is possibly TRBD2 (5 bases). Germline V gene lookup returns CDR1 SGHNT and CDR2 YYREEE (reference sequence). Trimming stripped 0 bases from V and 5 bases from J, with 14 bases between. CDR3 size: 15 residues. CDR3 nucleotide sequence: TGTGCCAGCAGCTTGGTATCGACTACAAGGGAGACCCAGTACTTC. It encodes CASSLVSTTRETQYF.

The chain carries TRBV6-6 and TRBJ1-2; 10 bases map to TRBD1. The V gene end was trimmed by 7 bases and the J gene end by 4 bases; junction bases not matched to a gene: 9. Germline CDR1 and CDR2: MNHNY and SVGAGI (reference sequence). The CDR3 runs 15 residues. The CDR3 nucleotides are TGTGCCAGCACTCACCGGGACAGGGGCGTCTATGGCTACACCTTC. As protein: CASTHRDRGVYGYTF.

The chain employs TRBV4-1 and TRBJ1-1; D perhaps matches TRBD1 (6 bases). The germline gives CDR1 MGHRA, CDR2 YSYEKL. The V and J ends lost 5 bases and 4 bases respectively, with 14 bases between them. CDR3 length equals 14 residues. The CDR3: CASSIYGGGTEAFF. CDR3 in DNA: TGCGCCAGCAGCATTTATGGGGGCGGCACTGAAGCTTTCTTT.

The V gene is TRBV4-2, the J gene TRBJ2-3, with TRBD2 identical over 9 bases. CDR1 LGHNA and CDR2 YNFKEQ come from the germline V gene. CDR3 length: 17 residues. V shed 4 bases and J 5 bases; nucleotides not matched to a gene: 13. The DNA for the CDR3 is TGTGCCAGCAGCCCCGAACCGGGCGGGGGGGCCATAGATACGCAGTATTTT. Translating it yields CASSPEPGGGAIDTQYF.

The rearrangement links TRBV6-1 to TRBJ2-5; no firm D call. Germline CDR1 reads MNHNS; CDR2 reads SASEGT. The CDR3 totals 12 residues. Trimming stripped 8 bases from V and 5 bases from J, with 12 bases between. The CDR3 reads CASSPVLETQYF. The CDR3, as DNA: TGTGCCAGCTCGCCGGTTTTGGAGACCCAGTACTTC.

The rearrangement uses TRBV5-1 and TRBJ1-1, with TRBD1 matching over 12 bases. CDR1 and CDR2 (germline): SGHRS, YFSETQ. The V gene end was trimmed by 3 bases and the J gene end by 0 bases; junction bases not matched to a gene: 3. The CDR3 runs 16 residues. This chain's CDR3 is CASSSGQGALNTEAFF. The CDR3 nucleotides are TGCGCCAGCAGCTCGGGACAGGGGGCTCTGAACACTGAAGCTTTCTTT.

The J gene is TRBJ1-4, the V gene TRBV28, with D perhaps matching TRBD1 (5 bases). This CDR3 region has 13 residues. Germline V gives CDR1 MDHEN, CDR2 SYDVKM. The ends were cut back, 10 bases at V and 3 bases at J, with 12 bases in the middle. Written as DNA, the CDR3 is TGTGCCATCCAGGGCACCGCTAATGAAAAACTGTTTTTT. Its protein product is CAIQGTANEKLFF.

This chain links TRBV19 with TRBJ2-1; unclear D gene. The CDR3 sequence is 12 residues long. Germline V gives CDR1 LNHDA, CDR2 SQIVND (reference sequence). The ends were cut back, 7 bases at V and 10 bases at J, with 14 bases in the middle. CDR3 sequence: CASNDRLGEQFF. The DNA of the CDR3 is TGTGCCAGTAACGATAGACTCGGAGAGCAGTTCTTC. Full variable domain (missing parts from reference TRBV19 and TRBJ2-1): DGGITQSPKYLFRKEGQNVTLSCEQNLNHDAMYWYRQDPGQGLRLIYYSQIVNDFQKGDIAEGYSVSREKKESFPLTVTSAQKNPTAFYLCASNDRLGEQFFGPGTRLTVL.

The chain has TRBV6-6 and TRBJ1-1, with TRBD1 matching over 9 bases. CDR3 length: 16 amino acids. Germline assignment: CDR1 MNHNY and CDR2 SVGAGI (reference sequence). V gave up 2 bases and J gave up 5 bases; unmatched junction bases: 9. CDR3 protein: CASSYRDRVGWTEAFF. In DNA form, the CDR3 reads TGTGCCAGCAGTTACCGGGACAGGGTCGGTTGGACTGAAGCTTTCTTT.

The V and J genes are TRBV9 and TRBJ2-3; 7 bases map to TRBD1. CDR1 and CDR2 (germline): SGDLS, YYNGEE. Trimming at V came to 4 bases and at J to 4 bases, leaving 3 bases not matched to a gene. The CDR3 is 13 amino acids. The CDR3 DNA is TGTGCCAGCAGCACGCAGGGGGCAGATACGCAGTATTTT. Its translation: CASSTQGADTQYF.

The CDR3 sequence: CASSWAYGSGNTIYF. The CDR3 DNA reads TGTGCCAGCAGCTGGGCCTACGGCTCTGGAAACACCATATATTTT. The chain joins TRBV7-2 to TRBJ1-3; D is unresolved. Germline assignment: CDR1 SGHTA and CDR2 FQGNSA. This CDR3 is 15 amino acids long. V lost 4 bases and J lost 0, with 10 bases in between. Full variable domain (remainder filled in from reference TRBV7-2 and TRBJ1-3): GAGVSQSPSNKVTEKGKDVELRCDPISGHTALYWYRQSLGQGLEFLIYFQGNSAPDKSGLPSDRFSAERTGGSVSTLTIQRTQQEDSAVYLCASSWAYGSGNTIYFGEGSWLTVV.

The rearrangement uses TRBV7-3 and TRBJ1-2; 8 nucleotides agree with TRBD1. Germline V gives CDR1 SGHTA, CDR2 FQGTGA. V lost 2 bases and J lost 7; bases outside the gene matches: 6. The CDR3 runs 14 residues. CDR3 protein: CASSLSGGASGYTF. The CDR3 nucleotides read TGTGCCAGCAGCTTATCAGGGGGCGCATCTGGCTACACCTTC.

The CDR3 is CASSLDNSYSPLHF. The CDR3 nucleotides are TGTGCCAGCAGTTTGGACAATTCCTATTCACCCCTCCACTTT. This chain joins TRBV6-6 and TRBJ1-6; D may be TRBD1 (5 bases). CDR1 and CDR2 (germline): MNHNY, SVGAGI (reference sequence). This CDR3 comprises 14 residues. Deletions cut 4 bases from V and 8 bases from J, with 12 bases between.